This TCR beta chain was captured in a study of radiation and T cells in renal cell carcinoma (dated by TCRdb to the early 2020s). Notes on the research overall: In total, 50 to 60 samples, comprising roughly 25 tumors and 27 peripheral blood samples, were subjected to TCR beta sequencing. In the 40 to 60 samples combined, around 3.9 million unique CDR3 nucleotide sequences were found, encoding about 2.7 million unique CDR3 amino acid sequences.

From the cysteine up to the phenylalanine, the CDR3 has a length of 16 residues. Of all the DNA, just the CDR3 is kept, 48 bases in frame from base 1. The germline V gene sets CDR1 to SGHDN and CDR2 to FVKESK. Trimming accounts for 0 bases at V and 3 bases at J, while the number of junction bases matched to no gene is 5. Turning to this clone: Its antigen is still unknown. Within one base of it there is no much larger clone, and no base qualities were kept.

Overall study results and their limits: Because only small tumor regions of approximately 1 g were available, intratumoral heterogeneity was not captured. Irradiated tumors contained more dominant CDR3 motifs, and these motifs occupied a larger share of the repertoire than in control tumors. Compared with controls, irradiated tumors had higher TCR clonality, as the top 100 clonotypes made up an average of about 50% of the repertoire, versus approximately 45% in nephrectomy-only tumors. Effects of radiation dose or scheduling on the TCR repertoire could not be addressed with the single-armed trial design. Because no pretreatment tumor biopsies were available, whether clonotypes were present in the tumor at baseline could not be determined. In blood, the top tumor clonotypes increased between baseline and 2 weeks post-radiation and then shrank by 4 weeks, which suggests that tumor-resident clones expanded only transiently.

TCR beta libraries were generated from genomic DNA with the immunoSEQ kit, following the manufacturer's recommendations. To prepare the libraries, a first multiplex PCR with proprietary primers was run, followed by a second PCR that added unique barcodes, and a bead cleanup was done after each round. A kit-provided positive control reaction and a negative control reaction were included in every sample batch. The final libraries were assessed on an Agilent 4200 TapeStation D1000 ScreenTape, pooled by volume, and quantified by qPCR. Sequencing was performed on an Illumina NextSeq500 using a MidOutput 150-cycle cartridge, with 156 Read1 cycles, 15 Index1 cycles, and the kit custom primers. The pooled library was loaded at approximately 0.96 pM, and about 20% PhiX control was spiked in. Per the original workflow: The vendor-processed data were analyzed in R, and a clonotype was defined as all T cells that share the same CDR3 nucleotide sequence. In the clone abundance analyses, frequencies were normalized to the 10,000 most abundant clones in each sample. Public T cell clones, which averaged fewer than five per sample, were removed prior to analysis. ImmunoMap was used for dominant motif analysis with the PAM10 matrix, a gap penalty of 30, and a homology threshold of 0.3, and any motif reaching a cumulative frequency of at least 0.01 was considered dominant. A difference in abundance of at least 32-fold between compartments was used to define tumor-enriched and baseline blood-enriched clonotypes. Tumor-blood repertoire similarity was measured with the Baroni-Urbani and Buser coefficient, and groups were compared using two-tailed Wilcoxon tests in R. TCRdb limited this immuneACCESS table to in-frame rearrangements with V and J called. A share of clones is missing; checked studies link under half to unresolved V genes, and the rest is unexplained. The D gene and trimming were derived from the DNA, and the V and J assignments and clone size from that table. Present in this sample are fewer than 25,000 clones, about 50% of which were seen just once. The ten largest clonotypes hold 16% of the sample.

This specimen's time point label, interpreted: tumor resected at nephrectomy. Sample treatment or condition, as interpreted from the label and publication: 15 Gy SBRT to primary tumor, nephrectomy 4 weeks later. The samples were drawn from a clinical trial, where primary renal cell carcinomas were treated with 15 Gy of stereotactic body radiation therapy and then removed by nephrectomy 4 weeks afterward. Every patient's renal cell carcinoma showed clear cell pathology. Tumors were dissociated mechanically, digested with collagenase/hyaluronidase at 37 degrees C, processed in gentleMACS C tubes, and stored in liquid nitrogen. Genomic DNA for TCR sequencing was prepared using the QIAamp DNA Blood Mini Kit (Qiagen). Samples were included in the analyses only if all quality control checks were passed.

Here the chain combines TRBV14 and TRBJ1-5, with 7 junctional bases fitting TRBD1. The material was tumor tissue, obtained from a patient whose treatment included radiotherapy and nephrectomy. The sequence derives from a woman aged 50 to 60 with renal cell carcinoma. The CDR3: CASSQEGTVPNQPQHF. The DNA sequence follows: TGTGCCAGCAGCCAAGAGGGGACAGTTCCCAATCAGCCCCAGCATTTT. Joined to the reference TRBV14 and TRBJ1-5 proteins, this CDR3 gives the full variable domain: EAGVTQFPSHSVIEKGQTVTLRCDPISGHDNLYWYRRVMGKEIKFLLHFVKESKQDESGMPNNRFLAERTGGTYSTLKVQPAELEDSGVYFCASSQEGTVPNQPQHFGDGTRLSIL.